The 18 T cell receptor beta chains presented below share a single source sample, sequenced in a study of shared clonotypes between healthy human individuals. Method: immunoSEQ multiplex PCR; TCRdb's copy keeps in-frame clones and lacks some. The sample shows about a million clones, approximately 80% of them seen only once. Sequenced material: memory CD4+ T cells from PBMCs. Described subset: CD45RA-negative fraction. The receptor set was obtained from a man between 18 and 29 years old in good health. Some clones in this sample may be carry-over from other donors' samples.

There are a few counts of this clone. This sequence joins TRBV13 and TRBJ2-7; no definite D call. The CDR3 extends over 13 amino acids. Looked up from germline, CDR1 is PRHDT and CDR2 is FYEKMQ (reference sequence). Trimming left V 5 bases short and J 6 bases short, with 14 bases between. The DNA of the CDR3 is TGTGCCAGCAGCCTACGACTCCCAGGCGAGCAGTACTTC. This translates into CASSLRLPGEQYF.

This clone appeared once. V and J are TRBV2 and TRBJ1-5; D perhaps matches TRBD1 (5 bases). This CDR3 spans 16 amino acids. V was pared by 0 bases and J by 4 bases, with 13 bases between. Germline assignment: CDR1 SNHLY and CDR2 FYNNEI. DNA of the CDR3: TGTGCCAGCAGTGAAGCGCTTATGGGGCGAAATCAGCCCCAGCATTTT. It specifies CASSEALMGRNQPQHF.

With respect to this clone: The same CDR3 can be traced to other DNA sequences in this sample. The chain links TRBV5-1 to TRBJ2-7; D perhaps matches TRBD1 (5 bases). V lost 2 bases, J lost 3 bases, and 9 bases lay in between. The germline V gene encodes CDR1 SGHRS and CDR2 YFSETQ. The CDR3 has 13 amino acids. DNA of the CDR3: TGCGCCAGCAGCTTCACAGGAAGCTACGAGCAGTACTTC. Amino acids: CASSFTGSYEQYF.

In the case of this clone: Other DNA sequences in this sample translate to the same CDR3. V is TRBV5-4 and J is TRBJ2-7; D possibly uses TRBD1 or TRBD2 (5 bases each). The germline V gene encodes CDR1 SGHNT and CDR2 YYREEE (reference sequence). The V end lost 1 base, the J end lost 2 bases, and 7 bases lay between the germline ends. CDR3 length: 13 residues. The CDR3 DNA follows: TGTGCCAGCAGCTTGCAGGGACCCTACGAGCAGTACTTC. Its protein product is CASSLQGPYEQYF.

Only a few counts were recorded for this clone. V gene TRBV11-2 combines with J gene TRBJ2-5, with D perhaps being TRBD1 or TRBD2 (6 bases each). The germline CDR1 and CDR2 sequences are SGHAT and FQNNGV. The CDR3 spans 15 residues. The ends were cut back, 2 bases at V and 2 bases at J, with 12 bases in the middle. CDR3 sequence: CASSLIGGGQETQYF. The CDR3 DNA is TGTGCCAGCAGCTTAATCGGAGGGGGACAAGAGACCCAGTACTTC.

On this clone itself: The sample contains more than one DNA sequence encoding this CDR3. The CDR3 DNA follows: TGCGCCAGCAGCCGTAATCAGGAGACCCAGTACTTC. As protein: CASSRNQETQYF. This chain links TRBV5-1 with TRBJ2-5; D not certain. The V end lost 4 bases, the J end lost 5 bases, and 9 bases lay between the germline ends. This CDR3 contains 12 residues. Germline V gene data show CDR1 as SGHRS and CDR2 as YFSETQ. The whole variable domain, filled in from reference TRBV5-1 and TRBJ2-5, reads KAGVTQTPRYLIKTRGQQVTLSCSPISGHRSVSWYQQTPGQGLQFLFEYFSETQRNKGNFPGRFSGRQFSNSRSEMNVSTLELGDSALYLCASSRNQETQYFGPGTRLLVL.

The chain couples TRBV28 to TRBJ2-1; TRBD1 matches 8 bases. V dropped 4 bases and J dropped 2; count of bases not matched to a gene: 4. CDR3 size: 15 residues. Germline V gene sequence: CDR1 MDHEN, CDR2 SYDVKM. This CDR3 is CASSSGQAPYNEQFF. CDR3 bases: TGTGCCAGCAGTTCGGGACAGGCCCCCTACAATGAGCAGTTCTTC.

For this clone: This sample also contains other DNA sequences that code for the same CDR3. V usage is TRBV20-1 and J usage is TRBJ2-7; D is unresolved. V lost 3 bases to trimming and J lost 1 base, with 1 base between them. CDR1 is DFQATT, CDR2 SNEGSKA, per germline (reference sequence). CDR3 length: 10 amino acids. The CDR3 is CSASSYEQYF. The CDR3 nucleotides are TGCAGTGCTAGTTCCTACGAGCAGTACTTC.

This sequence joins TRBV10-2 and TRBJ1-2; no clear D. Trimming left V 4 bases short and J 8 bases short, with 14 bases between. The CDR3 extends over 13 amino acids. Germline V gene sequence: CDR1 WSHSY, CDR2 SAAADI. CDR3 protein: CASSAGFDGGYTF. The CDR3 DNA reads TGCGCCAGCAGTGCCGGCTTCGACGGGGGCTACACCTTC.

The chain recombines TRBV18 with TRBJ2-7; the match to TRBD2 covers 13 bases. V dropped 4 bases and J dropped 6; count of bases not matched to a gene: 6. Germline V gene lookup returns CDR1 KGHSH and CDR2 LQKENI. This CDR3 is 15 amino acids long. DNA for the CDR3: TGTGCCAGCTCACTACTAGCGGGAGGGCAGGGCGAGCAGTACTTC. This gives the protein CASSLLAGGQGEQYF.

The rearrangement uses TRBV6-5 and TRBJ2-7, with D uncertain. CDR1 and CDR2 from the germline V gene are MNHEY and SVGAGI. This CDR3 contains 14 residues. Between the trimmed V and J ends, which lost 5 bases and 0 bases, there was a span of 11 bases. The CDR3 DNA reads TGTGCCAGCAGTCGTAACGCTAACTCCTACGAGCAGTACTTC. This sequence encodes CASSRNANSYEQYF.

The chain employs TRBV2 and TRBJ2-1; 11 bases fit TRBD2. Germline V gene data show CDR1 as SNHLY and CDR2 as FYNNEI. The CDR3 length is 19 residues. Losses at the gene ends were 7 bases for V and 7 bases for J; bases not matched to a gene: 21. This CDR3 reads CASTGYYLLAGVWRNEQFF. CDR3 sequence (DNA): TGTGCCAGCACGGGATATTACTTACTAGCGGGAGTGTGGCGGAATGAGCAGTTCTTC.

This sequence joins TRBV20-1 and TRBJ1-4; D uncertain. Trimming cost V 5 bases and J 8 bases, with 9 bases left between them. CDR3 size: 11 residues. CDR1 and CDR2 (germline): DFQATT, SNEGSKA (reference sequence). CDR3 coding DNA: TGCAGTGCTGGCTGGGTGGAAAAACTGTTTTTT. Translated: CSAGWVEKLFF.

This clone appeared a few times. This sequence joins TRBV30 and TRBJ1-1; D not certain. The ends were cut back, 2 bases at V and 2 bases at J, with 9 bases in the middle. This CDR3 is 13 amino acids long. In germline, CDR1 is GTSNPN, CDR2 SVGIG (reference sequence). The DNA of the CDR3 is TGTGCCTGGAGTACCTACAGAAACACTGAAGCTTTCTTT. Residues: CAWSTYRNTEAFF.

This clone was observed once. The chain combines TRBV18 with TRBJ2-2; D ambiguous. The CDR3 spans 15 residues. The germline V gene encodes CDR1 KGHSH and CDR2 LQKENI. Trimming stripped 8 bases from V and 1 base from J, with 14 bases between. As DNA, the CDR3 is TGTGCCAGCAGACCGACTGTCCTGAACACCGGGGAGCTGTTTTTT. The encoded protein is CASRPTVLNTGELFF.

This clone has just one count. V and J are TRBV29-1 and TRBJ2-5, with TRBD2 as a possible D gene (6 bases). The CDR3 is 12 residues long. Germline V gene sequence: CDR1 SQVTM, CDR2 ANQGSEA. V was trimmed by 4 bases and J by 5 bases, leaving 11 bases between them. CDR3: CSVAWGRETQYF. The CDR3 DNA follows: TGCAGCGTTGCGTGGGGGAGGGAGACCCAGTACTTC. Together with reference TRBV29-1 and TRBJ2-5, the CDR3 gives the full variable domain: SAVISQKPSRDICQRGTSLTIQCQVDSQVTMMFWYRQQPGQSLTLIATANQGSEATYESGFVIDKFPISRPNLTFSTLTVSNMSPEDSSIYLCSVAWGRETQYFGPGTRLLVL.

As concerns this clone: This clone may be a read error of a much larger clone one base away. This rearrangement joins TRBV7-2 to TRBJ1-2; tentatively, D is TRBD1 (5 bases). The V gene lost 5 bases and the J gene lost 8 bases, with 24 bases spanning the gap. Germline CDR1 SGHTA, CDR2 FQGNSA. The CDR3 covers 16 residues. This chain's CDR3 is CASSPGLEDAGAGYTF. CDR3 nucleotides: TGTGCCAGCAGCCCAGGGCTGGAAGATGCGGGTGCGGGCTACACCTTC.

The rearrangement uses TRBV6-1 and TRBJ2-5; 9 bases map to TRBD2. The better agreement between TRBJ2-7 and the DNA end casts doubt on the J call. CDR3 length equals 15 residues. The germline V gene encodes CDR1 MNHNS and CDR2 SASEGT. The CDR3 reads CATEVTGTSFGEQYF. The CDR3 nucleotides read TGTGCCACCGAGGTTACCGGGACTAGCTTCGGCGAGCAGTACTTC.